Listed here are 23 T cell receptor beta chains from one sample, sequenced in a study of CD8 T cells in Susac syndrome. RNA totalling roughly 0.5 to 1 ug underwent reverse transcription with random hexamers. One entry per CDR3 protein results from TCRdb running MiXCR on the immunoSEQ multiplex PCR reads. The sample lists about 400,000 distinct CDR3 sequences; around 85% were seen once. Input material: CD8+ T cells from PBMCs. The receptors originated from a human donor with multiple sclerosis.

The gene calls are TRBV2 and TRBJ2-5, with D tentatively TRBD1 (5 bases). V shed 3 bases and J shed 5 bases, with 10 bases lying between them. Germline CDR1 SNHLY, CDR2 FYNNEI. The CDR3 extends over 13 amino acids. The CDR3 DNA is TGTGCCAGCAGTGACAGGGCCCCCGAGACCCAGTACTTC. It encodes CASSDRAPETQYF.

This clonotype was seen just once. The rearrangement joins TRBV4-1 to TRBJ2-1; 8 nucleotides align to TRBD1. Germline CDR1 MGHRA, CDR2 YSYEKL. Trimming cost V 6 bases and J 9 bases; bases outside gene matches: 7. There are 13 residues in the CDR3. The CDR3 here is CASRVTGDAEQFF. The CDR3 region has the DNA TGCGCCAGCAGGGTGACAGGGGATGCTGAGCAGTTCTTC.

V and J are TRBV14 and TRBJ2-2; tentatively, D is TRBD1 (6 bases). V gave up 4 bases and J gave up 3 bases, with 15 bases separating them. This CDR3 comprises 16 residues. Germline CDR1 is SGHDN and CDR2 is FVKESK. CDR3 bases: TGTGCCAGCAGCCCCCATTTGGGGGCGGACACCGGGGAGCTGTTTTTT. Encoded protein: CASSPHLGADTGELFF.

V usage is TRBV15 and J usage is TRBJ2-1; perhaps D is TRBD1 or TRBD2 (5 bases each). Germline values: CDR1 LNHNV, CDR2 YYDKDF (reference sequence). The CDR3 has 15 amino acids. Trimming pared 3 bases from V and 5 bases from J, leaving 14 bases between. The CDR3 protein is CATSSLGVFDNEQFF. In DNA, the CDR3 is TGTGCCACCAGCAGCCTGGGGGTCTTTGACAATGAGCAGTTCTTC.

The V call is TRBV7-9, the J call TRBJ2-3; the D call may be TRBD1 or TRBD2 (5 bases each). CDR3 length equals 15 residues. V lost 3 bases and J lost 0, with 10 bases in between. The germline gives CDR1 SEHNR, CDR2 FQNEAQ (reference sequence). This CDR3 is CASSLDWGSTDTQYF. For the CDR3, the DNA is TGTGCCAGCAGCTTGGACTGGGGGAGCACAGATACGCAGTATTTT.

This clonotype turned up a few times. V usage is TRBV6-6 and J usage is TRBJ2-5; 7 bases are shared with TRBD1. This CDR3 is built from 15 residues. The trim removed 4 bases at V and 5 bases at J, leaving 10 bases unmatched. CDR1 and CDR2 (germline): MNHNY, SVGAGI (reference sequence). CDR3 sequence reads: CASSSDRPNGETQYF. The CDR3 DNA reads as TGTGCCAGCAGTTCGGACAGGCCTAATGGGGAGACCCAGTACTTC.

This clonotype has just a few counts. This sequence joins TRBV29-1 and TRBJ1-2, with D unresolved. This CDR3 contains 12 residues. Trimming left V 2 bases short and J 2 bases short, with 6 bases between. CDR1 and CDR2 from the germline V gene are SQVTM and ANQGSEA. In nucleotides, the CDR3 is TGCAGCGTTGAATCCGGAAACTATGGCTACACCTTC. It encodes CSVESGNYGYTF.

CDR3 amino acids: CASSWTPGTGELFF. CDR3 in DNA: TGTGCCAGCAGTTGGACCCCGGGCACCGGGGAGCTGTTTTTT. The genes are TRBV6-2 or TRBV6-3 and TRBJ2-2; D remains unclear. Germline CDR1 reads MNHEY; CDR2 reads SVGEGT. CDR3 length: 14 amino acids. Trimming removed 4 bases at V and 4 bases at J, with 10 bases between.

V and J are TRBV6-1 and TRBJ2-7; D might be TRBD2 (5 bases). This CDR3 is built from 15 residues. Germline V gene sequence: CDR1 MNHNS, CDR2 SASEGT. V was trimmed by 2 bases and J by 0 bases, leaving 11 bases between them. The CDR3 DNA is TGTGCCAGCAGTGAACTTGAGGGTTTCTCCTACGAGCAGTACTTC. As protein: CASSELEGFSYEQYF.

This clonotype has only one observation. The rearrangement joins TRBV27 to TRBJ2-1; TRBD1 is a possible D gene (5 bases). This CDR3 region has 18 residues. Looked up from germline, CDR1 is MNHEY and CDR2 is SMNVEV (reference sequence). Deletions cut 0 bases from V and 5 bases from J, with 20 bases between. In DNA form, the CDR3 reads TGTGCCAGCAGTTTATCGGGTCAAGGGGCAGGAGAGAACAATGAGCAGTTCTTC. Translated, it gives CASSLSGQGAGENNEQFF.

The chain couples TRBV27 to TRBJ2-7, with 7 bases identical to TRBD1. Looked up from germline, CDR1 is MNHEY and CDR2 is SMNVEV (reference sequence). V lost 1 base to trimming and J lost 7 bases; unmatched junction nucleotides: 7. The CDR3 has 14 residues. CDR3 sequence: CASSLWDSIGEQYF. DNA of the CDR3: TGTGCCAGCAGTTTATGGGACAGTATTGGAGAGCAGTACTTC.

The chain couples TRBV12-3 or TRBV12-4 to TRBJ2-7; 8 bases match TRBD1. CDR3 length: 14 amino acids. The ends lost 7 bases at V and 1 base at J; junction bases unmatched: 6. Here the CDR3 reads CASTDRGTSYEQYF. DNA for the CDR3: TGTGCCAGCACCGACAGGGGAACTTCCTACGAGCAGTACTTC.

CDR3 in DNA: TGTGCCACCAGCAGAGGAGGGTCCTACGAGCAGTACTTC. This gives the protein CATSRGGSYEQYF. The chain employs TRBV15 and TRBJ2-7; D perhaps matches TRBD2 (5 bases). CDR1 is LNHNV, CDR2 YYDKDF, per germline (reference sequence). The CDR3 is 13 residues long. V was shortened by 1 base and J by 1 base, with 5 bases between the two germline ends.

CDR3 sequence (DNA): TGTGCCAGCAGCTACATGGGACAGGGGAGGACTGAAGCTTTCTTT. This gives the protein CASSYMGQGRTEAFF. The rearrangement joins TRBV5-4 to TRBJ1-1, with TRBD1 identical over 10 bases. In germline, CDR1 is SGHNT, CDR2 YYREEE (reference sequence). Germline trimming cut 3 bases from V and 5 bases from J; bases unmatched to any gene: 7. The CDR3 loop spans 15 amino acids. Looking up the rest from reference TRBV5-4 and TRBJ1-1 gives the full variable domain: ETGVTQSPTHLIKTRGQQVTLRCSSQSGHNTVSWYQQALGQGPQFIFQYYREEENGRGNFPPRFSGLQFPNYSSELNVNALELDDSALYLCASSYMGQGRTEAFFGQGTRLTVV.

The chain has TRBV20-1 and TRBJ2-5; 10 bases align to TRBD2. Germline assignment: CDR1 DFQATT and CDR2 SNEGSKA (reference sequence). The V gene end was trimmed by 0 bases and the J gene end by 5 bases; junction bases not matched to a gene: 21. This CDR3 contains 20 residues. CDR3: CSAREAPGGLAGVGWETQYF. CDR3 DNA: TGCAGTGCTAGAGAAGCGCCAGGGGGGCTAGCGGGAGTAGGGTGGGAGACCCAGTACTTC.

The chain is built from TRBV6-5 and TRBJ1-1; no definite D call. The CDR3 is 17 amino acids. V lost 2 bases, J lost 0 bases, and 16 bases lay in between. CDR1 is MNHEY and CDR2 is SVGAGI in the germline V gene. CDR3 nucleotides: TGTGCCAGCAGTTACGTGGCAGTAAGACCTATGAACACTGAAGCTTTCTTT. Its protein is CASSYVAVRPMNTEAFF.

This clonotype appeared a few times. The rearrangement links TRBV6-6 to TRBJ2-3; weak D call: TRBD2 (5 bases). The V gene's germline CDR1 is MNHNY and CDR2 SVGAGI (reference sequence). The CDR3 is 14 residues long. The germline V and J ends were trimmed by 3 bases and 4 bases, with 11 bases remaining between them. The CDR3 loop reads CASSYTQRADTQYF. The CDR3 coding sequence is TGTGCCAGCAGTTATACCCAGAGGGCAGATACGCAGTATTTT.

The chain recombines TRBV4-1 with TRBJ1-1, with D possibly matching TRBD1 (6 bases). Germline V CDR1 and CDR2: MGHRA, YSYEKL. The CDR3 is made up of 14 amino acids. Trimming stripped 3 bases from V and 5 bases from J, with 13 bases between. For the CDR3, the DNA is TGCGCCAGCAGCCATCCAGGGGCCGGAACTGAAGCTTTCTTT. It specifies CASSHPGAGTEAFF.

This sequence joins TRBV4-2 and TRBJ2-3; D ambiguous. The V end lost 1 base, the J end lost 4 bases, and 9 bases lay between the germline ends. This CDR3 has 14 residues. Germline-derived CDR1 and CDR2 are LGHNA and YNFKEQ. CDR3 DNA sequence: TGTGCCAGCAGCCAAGCCCCCCGTGCAGATACGCAGTATTTT. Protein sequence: CASSQAPRADTQYF.

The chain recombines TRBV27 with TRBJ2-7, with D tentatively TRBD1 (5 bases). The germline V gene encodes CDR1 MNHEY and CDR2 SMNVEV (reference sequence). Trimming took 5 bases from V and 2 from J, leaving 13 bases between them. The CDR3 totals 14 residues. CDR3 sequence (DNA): TGTGCCAGCAGTCCGCTCAGGGATACCTACGAGCAGTACTTC. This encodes CASSPLRDTYEQYF.

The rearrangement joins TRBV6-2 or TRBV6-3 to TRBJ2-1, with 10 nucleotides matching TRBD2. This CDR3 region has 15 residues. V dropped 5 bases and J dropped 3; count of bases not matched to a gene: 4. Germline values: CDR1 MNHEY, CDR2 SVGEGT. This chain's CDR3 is CASSLSGGGYNEQFF. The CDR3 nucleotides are TGTGCCAGCAGTCTCAGCGGGGGGGGCTACAATGAGCAGTTCTTC.

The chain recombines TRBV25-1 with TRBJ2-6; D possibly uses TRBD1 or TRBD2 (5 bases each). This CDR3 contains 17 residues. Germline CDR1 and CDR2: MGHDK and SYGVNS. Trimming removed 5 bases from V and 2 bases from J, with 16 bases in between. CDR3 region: CASSHEGATAGANVLTF. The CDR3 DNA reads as TGTGCCAGCAGTCACGAGGGCGCGACAGCTGGGGCCAACGTCCTGACTTTC.

The CDR3 sequence is CAITASGATDTQYF. Here the CDR3 DNA reads TGTGCCATCACCGCTAGCGGGGCCACAGATACGCAGTATTTT. The chain recombines TRBV10-3 with TRBJ2-3; 9 bases line up with TRBD2. The CDR3 length is 14 residues. J gave up 2 bases and V 7 bases, and 4 bases lay outside the gene matches. The germline gives CDR1 ENHRY, CDR2 SYGVKD.